These 8 T cell receptor beta chains came from one sample sequenced in a study of cytomegalovirus exposure and HLA in healthy donors. Some clones are missing from TCRdb's copy, which holds only in-frame ones; the method was immunoSEQ multiplex PCR. The sample includes 100,000 to 150,000 clones, roughly 95% of them seen just once. The sample was PBMCs. Receptor source: a man younger than 30 in good health and CMV-seronegative.

V gene TRBV5-5 combines with J gene TRBJ2-7, with TRBD2 as a possible D gene (5 bases). The CDR3 loop spans 15 amino acids. Deletions cut 0 bases from V and 0 bases from J, with 10 bases between. Germline CDR1 is SGHKS and CDR2 is YYEKEE (reference sequence). CDR3 protein: CASSLVLGSSYEQYF. The CDR3 nucleotides read TGTGCCAGCAGCTTGGTACTGGGGAGCTCCTACGAGCAGTACTTC.

This chain joins TRBV7-2 and TRBJ2-5, with a tentative D call TRBD1 (5 bases). This CDR3 is 13 amino acids long. The germline V gene encodes CDR1 SGHTA and CDR2 FQGNSA. Trimming removed 0 bases at V and 4 bases at J, with 6 bases between. CDR3 in amino acids: CASSLARAETQYF. The CDR3 nucleotides are TGTGCCAGCAGCTTAGCCAGGGCAGAGACCCAGTACTTC.

This chain joins TRBV28 and TRBJ2-7; 7 bases map to TRBD2. V shed 11 bases, J shed 2 bases, and the junction held 6 bases outside the gene matches. This CDR3 is built from 12 residues. Germline V gene lookup returns CDR1 MDHEN and CDR2 SYDVKM. The CDR3 nucleotides are TGTGCCGGCTCGGCGGGAGCCTACGAGCAGTACTTC. Its protein is CAGSAGAYEQYF.

The CDR3 DNA reads TGTGCCAGCCTGCGGGAGATCGGCGGGGAGCTGTTTTTT. Translating gives CASLREIGGELFF. J is TRBJ2-2 and V is TRBV19; 7 nucleotides agree with TRBD2. The CDR3 covers 13 residues. The V gene end was trimmed by 9 bases and the J gene end by 7 bases; junction bases not matched to a gene: 8. Germline CDR1 LNHDA, CDR2 SQIVND (reference sequence).

The chain uses TRBV7-9 and TRBJ1-2; D is possibly TRBD1 (6 bases). Trimming took off 0 bases at V and 5 bases at J, with 10 bases between the two ends. The CDR3 length is 14 residues. The germline gives CDR1 SEHNR, CDR2 FQNEAQ (reference sequence). The CDR3 nucleotides are TGTGCCAGCAGCTTAGCTTCGGGACAATATGGCTACACCTTC. Translated: CASSLASGQYGYTF.

V usage is TRBV30 and J usage is TRBJ1-2; 9 positions agree with TRBD1. Trimming cost V 3 bases and J 7 bases; bases outside gene matches: 12. The CDR3 extends over 15 amino acids. In germline, CDR1 is GTSNPN, CDR2 SVGIG (reference sequence). The CDR3, as DNA: TGTGCCTGGAGGGCCTGGACAGGGGATAGGGGTGGCTACACCTTC. Translated: CAWRAWTGDRGGYTF.

The rearrangement joins TRBV6-1 to TRBJ1-1; D perhaps matches TRBD1 (5 bases). Trimming pared 1 base from V and 4 bases from J, leaving 7 bases between. Germline CDR1 reads MNHNS; CDR2 reads SASEGT. This CDR3 is 13 amino acids long. The CDR3 loop reads CASSEVRATEAFF. CDR3 nucleotide sequence: TGTGCCAGCAGTGAAGTCAGGGCCACTGAAGCTTTCTTT.

This clone was picked up one time. V is TRBV7-2 and J is TRBJ2-7, with TRBD1 matching 10 bases. The CDR3 sequence is 15 residues long. V shed 5 bases and J 6 bases; nucleotides not matched to a gene: 10. Looked up from germline, CDR1 is SGHTA and CDR2 is FQGNSA. The CDR3 is CASSLAGQGILEQYF. In nucleotides, the CDR3 is TGTGCCAGCAGCCTCGCGGGACAGGGGATTCTCGAGCAGTACTTC.